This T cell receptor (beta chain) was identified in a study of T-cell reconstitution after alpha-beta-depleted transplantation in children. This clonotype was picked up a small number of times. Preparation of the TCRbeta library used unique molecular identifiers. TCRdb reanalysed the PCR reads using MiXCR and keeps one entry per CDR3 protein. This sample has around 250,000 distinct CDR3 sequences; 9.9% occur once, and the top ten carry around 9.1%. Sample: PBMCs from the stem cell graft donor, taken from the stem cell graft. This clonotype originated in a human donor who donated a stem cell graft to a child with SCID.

For the CDR3, the DNA is TGCGCCAGCAGCTCCCCCGAGGGGGATAATGAAAAACTGTTTTTT. Translating gives CASSSPEGDNEKLFF. The V call is TRBV5-1, the J call TRBJ1-4; possible D gene TRBD1, 6 bases. CDR1 is SGHRS, CDR2 YFSETQ, per germline. The CDR3 loop spans 15 amino acids. V lost 3 bases and J 4 bases, leaving 13 bases between the germline ends.